Included here is one T cell receptor (beta chain) sequence, with context. The antigen is unknown. The CDR3 covers 16 residues. The V segment lost 1 base and the J segment 2 bases; nucleotides outside the gene matches: 8. Germline lookup yields CDR1 MNHNS and CDR2 SASEGT. This sample is part of a study of cytomegalovirus exposure and HLA in healthy donors. Broader study findings: Earlier analysis found most TCR beta V segments productive about 90% or about 30% of the time. In a later analysis, donors in an Asian-associated ancestry cluster reportedly had fewer N-insertions in productive TCRs than the cohort mean.

Nominally healthy donors provided the samples, though records likely missed some immune exposures. In the PCR, 60 Vbeta and 13 Jbeta primers were used. The assay was immunoSEQ multiplex PCR, and TCRdb's table has in-frame clones only and misses some. The sample lists under 250,000 clones; approximately 78% were seen once. Sequenced sample: PBMCs. This chain connects TRBV6-1 to TRBJ2-7; TRBD2 matches 7 bases. The sequence was obtained from a woman aged 40-49 years in good health and CMV-seronegative. The CDR3 DNA reads as TGTGCCAGCAGTGAAGGGGGCGGGAGAAACCCCTACGAGCAGTACTTC. This codes for CASSEGGGRNPYEQYF.